The rows below give T cell receptor beta chains drawn from one sample of a study of blood T cell repertoires in COVID-19. Assay: immunoSEQ multiplex PCR; the TCRdb copy retains only in-frame clones and omits some. The top ten hold roughly 4.8% of the sample, which has tens of thousands of clones, almost 90% seen once. The sample consisted of peripheral blood. The receptors come from a woman older than 75 with acute or convalescent COVID-19. Both conserved end residues are part of each CDR3. The D gene is left open where the match is weak. A row's size may be missing; if present it is once, few, many or a size class.

v_call: TRBV2; j_call: TRBJ2-3; clone_size: .; d_call: TRBD2; cdr3_nt: TGTGCCAGCACCACCGGACTAGCGGGGGGGCGGAAGGGCCCAGATACGCAGTATTTT; cdr3_aa: CASTTGLAGGRKGPDTQYF
v_call: TRBV29-1; j_call: TRBJ2-1; clone_size: .; d_call: .; cdr3_nt: TGCAGCGTTGCCCCCGGCGGGTCCTACAATGAGCAGTTCTTC; cdr3_aa: CSVAPGGSYNEQFF
v_call: TRBV6-6; j_call: TRBJ1-2; clone_size: .; d_call: TRBD1; cdr3_nt: TGTGCCAGCAGTTTTACACAGGGGACGGACGACTATGGCTACACCTTC; cdr3_aa: CASSFTQGTDDYGYTF
v_call: TRBV11-2; j_call: TRBJ1-1; clone_size: .; d_call: TRBD1; cdr3_nt: TGTGCCAGCAGCCCTCGGGACAGCCAGAACACTGAAGCTTTCTTT; cdr3_aa: CASSPRDSQNTEAFF
v_call: TRBV6-5; j_call: TRBJ1-1; clone_size: once; d_call: TRBD1; cdr3_nt: TGTGCCAGCAGAGCGCAGAGGGGGCTAACTGAAGCTTTCTTT; cdr3_aa: CASRAQRGLTEAFF
v_call: TRBV5-4; j_call: TRBJ1-1; clone_size: .; d_call: .; cdr3_nt: TGTGCCAGCAGCTTGCTGGGCAGAGAAGCTTTCTTT; cdr3_aa: CASSLLGREAFF
v_call: TRBV18; j_call: TRBJ2-7; clone_size: .; d_call: .; cdr3_nt: TGTGCCAGCTCCCCTCAGGGGCACTCCTACGAGCAGTACTTC; cdr3_aa: CASSPQGHSYEQYF
v_call: TRBV7-2; j_call: TRBJ2-5; clone_size: .; d_call: .; cdr3_nt: TGTGCCAGCAGCTTGTCAGGACAGCCGGGAGAGACCCAGTACTTC; cdr3_aa: CASSLSGQPGETQYF
v_call: TRBV7-2; j_call: TRBJ1-2; clone_size: once; d_call: .; cdr3_nt: TGTGCCAGCAGCTCCCTTCCCAGGGCTGACGGCTACACCTTC; cdr3_aa: CASSSLPRADGYTF
v_call: TRBV5-5; j_call: TRBJ2-3; clone_size: .; d_call: TRBD2; cdr3_nt: TGTGCCAGCAGCCTGACTAGCGGGAGCACAGATACGCAGTATTTT; cdr3_aa: CASSLTSGSTDTQYF
v_call: TRBV11-2; j_call: TRBJ2-1; clone_size: .; d_call: .; cdr3_nt: TGTGCCAGCAGCTTACGGTCCAGCGGAGCCTACAATGAGCAGTTCTTC; cdr3_aa: CASSLRSSGAYNEQFF
v_call: TRBV19; j_call: TRBJ1-2; clone_size: .; d_call: TRBD1; cdr3_nt: TGTGCCAGTAGTTCGCCTTCGACAGGGGGCTATGGCTACACCTTC; cdr3_aa: CASSSPSTGGYGYTF
v_call: TRBV3-1/TRBV3-2; j_call: TRBJ2-5; clone_size: .; d_call: .; cdr3_nt: TGTGCCAGCAGCCAACGGGGGGCGGGACAAGAGACCCAGTACTTC; cdr3_aa: CASSQRGAGQETQYF
v_call: TRBV10-3; j_call: TRBJ2-4; clone_size: .; d_call: TRBD1; cdr3_nt: TGTGCCATCAGTGACCCGGACAGGGGCGCCAACATTCAGTACTTC; cdr3_aa: CAISDPDRGANIQYF
v_call: TRBV5-4; j_call: TRBJ2-5; clone_size: .; d_call: .; cdr3_nt: TGTGCCAGCAGCTTGCAGTCAGGGGGGCAAGAGACCCAGTACTTC; cdr3_aa: CASSLQSGGQETQYF
v_call: TRBV9; j_call: TRBJ2-3; clone_size: .; d_call: .; cdr3_nt: TGTGCCAGCAGCGAAGGGGCAAGCACAGATACGCAGTATTTT; cdr3_aa: CASSEGASTDTQYF
v_call: TRBV10-1; j_call: TRBJ2-7; clone_size: .; d_call: .; cdr3_nt: TGCGCCAGCAGTGCCCCCCTTCCCCGGGACAACTACGAGCAGTACTTC; cdr3_aa: CASSAPLPRDNYEQYF
v_call: TRBV30; j_call: TRBJ1-6; clone_size: few; d_call: .; cdr3_nt: TGTGCCTGGAGTGCCCGGACAGCCAATTCACCCCTCCACTTT; cdr3_aa: CAWSARTANSPLHF
v_call: TRBV7-3; j_call: TRBJ2-1; clone_size: .; d_call: .; cdr3_nt: TGTGCCAGCAGCTTAACTAGGAGTGGGTTTCGAGACAATGAGCAGTTCTTC; cdr3_aa: CASSLTRSGFRDNEQFF
v_call: TRBV7-2; j_call: TRBJ2-1; clone_size: .; d_call: .; cdr3_nt: TGTGCCAGCAGCTTGCCGGCGGCTAACCCTAGCTCCTACAATGAGCAGTTCTTC; cdr3_aa: CASSLPAANPSSYNEQFF
v_call: TRBV7-6; j_call: TRBJ1-1; clone_size: .; d_call: .; cdr3_nt: TGTGCCAGCAGCCCAGCCGGCGGGTTAGTCACTGAAGCTTTCTTT; cdr3_aa: CASSPAGGLVTEAFF
v_call: TRBV7-9; j_call: TRBJ2-6; clone_size: .; d_call: .; cdr3_nt: TGTGCCAGCACCGCGTCCCCCCGCTCTGGGGCCAACGTCCTGACTTTC; cdr3_aa: CASTASPRSGANVLTF
v_call: TRBV5-1; j_call: TRBJ1-1; clone_size: few; d_call: TRBD1; cdr3_nt: TGCGCCAGCAGCGCGAGACAGGGGCTTATTGAAGCTTTCTTT; cdr3_aa: CASSARQGLIEAFF
v_call: TRBV19; j_call: TRBJ1-5; clone_size: .; d_call: .; cdr3_nt: TGTGCCAGTAACCACCGGGAGATCAGCAATCAGCCCCAGCATTTT; cdr3_aa: CASNHREISNQPQHF
v_call: TRBV10-2; j_call: TRBJ2-2; clone_size: .; d_call: TRBD2; cdr3_nt: TGCGCCAGCAGTCGGCGGGAGGGTCCCGGGGAGCTGTTTTTT; cdr3_aa: CASSRREGPGELFF
v_call: TRBV6-5; j_call: TRBJ2-1; clone_size: .; d_call: .; cdr3_nt: TGTGCCAGGTCCCTCGGTGAGGCGTACAATGAGCAGTTCTTC; cdr3_aa: CARSLGEAYNEQFF
v_call: TRBV7-9; j_call: TRBJ2-1; clone_size: few; d_call: .; cdr3_nt: TGTGCCAGCAGCCAGGGCGGCGGGACCCTTGCGGATGAGCAGTTCTTC; cdr3_aa: CASSQGGGTLADEQFF
v_call: TRBV27; j_call: TRBJ2-5; clone_size: .; d_call: TRBD2; cdr3_nt: TGTGCCAGCAGTTTAAGCGGGGGGGCTTGGGGGACCCAGTACTTC; cdr3_aa: CASSLSGGAWGTQYF
v_call: TRBV10-3; j_call: TRBJ2-5; clone_size: .; d_call: TRBD2; cdr3_nt: TGTGCCATCAGTGGCTCGAGCGGGGAGCCCCAAGAGACCCAGTACTTC; cdr3_aa: CAISGSSGEPQETQYF
v_call: TRBV3-1/TRBV3-2; j_call: TRBJ2-5; clone_size: .; d_call: TRBD2; cdr3_nt: TGTGCCAGCAGCCCCCCTGGGGCGGGAGTGGGGGGGCAAGAGACCCAGTACTTC; cdr3_aa: CASSPPGAGVGGQETQYF
v_call: TRBV29-1; j_call: TRBJ2-1; clone_size: .; d_call: .; cdr3_nt: TGCAGCGTTGGACCGGGTACCTACAATGAGCAGTTCTTC; cdr3_aa: CSVGPGTYNEQFF
v_call: TRBV7-3; j_call: TRBJ2-6; clone_size: .; d_call: TRBD1; cdr3_nt: TGTGCCAGCAGCCCTCGTGCCGGGACAGAGGCCGGCTCTGGGGCCAACGTCCTGACTTTC; cdr3_aa: CASSPRAGTEAGSGANVLTF
v_call: TRBV5-4; j_call: TRBJ2-7; clone_size: .; d_call: TRBD2; cdr3_nt: TGTGCCAGCAGCAGGACTAGCGGGATTGGGGACGAGCAGTACTTC; cdr3_aa: CASSRTSGIGDEQYF
v_call: TRBV30; j_call: TRBJ1-1; clone_size: .; d_call: TRBD1; cdr3_nt: TGTGCCTGGAGTTCAGGGGGCGCGATGGCTGAAGCTTTCTTT; cdr3_aa: CAWSSGGAMAEAFF
v_call: TRBV27; j_call: TRBJ2-7; clone_size: .; d_call: TRBD1; cdr3_nt: TGTGCCAGCAGTTTAAAACAGGGGGCCTACGAGCAGTACTTC; cdr3_aa: CASSLKQGAYEQYF
v_call: TRBV12-5; j_call: TRBJ2-3; clone_size: .; d_call: .; cdr3_nt: TGTGCTAGTGGTTTGGCAGCGGATACGCAGTATTTT; cdr3_aa: CASGLAADTQYF
v_call: TRBV29-1; j_call: TRBJ2-5; clone_size: .; d_call: TRBD1; cdr3_nt: TGCAGCGTCGTACAGGGGATAGGGGAGACCCAGTACTTC; cdr3_aa: CSVVQGIGETQYF
v_call: TRBV12-3/TRBV12-4; j_call: TRBJ2-5; clone_size: .; d_call: .; cdr3_nt: TGTGCCAGCAGTCCCCTAGGGGTGGAGACCCAGTACTTC; cdr3_aa: CASSPLGVETQYF
v_call: TRBV5-1; j_call: TRBJ1-1; clone_size: .; d_call: .; cdr3_nt: TGCGCCAGCAGCACACAAGAGAACACTGAAGCTTTCTTT; cdr3_aa: CASSTQENTEAFF
v_call: TRBV19; j_call: TRBJ2-5; clone_size: .; d_call: .; cdr3_nt: TGTGCCAGTAGTATCGAAGGACAGAATAGGGGGACCCAGTACTTC; cdr3_aa: CASSIEGQNRGTQYF
v_call: TRBV6-1; j_call: TRBJ1-2; clone_size: once; d_call: .; cdr3_nt: TGTGCCAGCAGTGAAGTTAGAGGGAACTATGGCTACACCTTC; cdr3_aa: CASSEVRGNYGYTF
v_call: TRBV6-2/TRBV6-3; j_call: TRBJ2-1; clone_size: .; d_call: TRBD1; cdr3_nt: TGTGCCAGCAGTAAAGGACAGGGGACAAGGAATGAGCAGTTCTTC; cdr3_aa: CASSKGQGTRNEQFF